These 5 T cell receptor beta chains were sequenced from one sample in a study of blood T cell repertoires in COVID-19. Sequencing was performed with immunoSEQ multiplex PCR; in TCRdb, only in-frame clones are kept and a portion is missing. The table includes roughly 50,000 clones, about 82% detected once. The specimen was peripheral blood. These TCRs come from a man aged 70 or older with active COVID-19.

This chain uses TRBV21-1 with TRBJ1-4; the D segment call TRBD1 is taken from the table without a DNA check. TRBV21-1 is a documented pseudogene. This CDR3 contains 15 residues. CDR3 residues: CASSSQGGTNEKLFF. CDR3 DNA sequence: TGTGCCAGCAGCAGCCAGGGTGGAACTAATGAAAAACTGTTTTTT.

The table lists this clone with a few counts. CDR3 in amino acids: CASRRRRGAPEQYF. CDR3 sequence (DNA): TGTGCCAGCAGACGACGCCGGGGGGCCCCGGAGCAGTACTTC. The chain couples TRBV7-8 to TRBJ2-7; D perhaps matches TRBD2 (7 bases). Trimming stripped 6 bases from V and 7 bases from J, with 19 bases between. CDR1 SGHVS and CDR2 FQNEAQ come from the germline V gene. This CDR3 comprises 14 residues.

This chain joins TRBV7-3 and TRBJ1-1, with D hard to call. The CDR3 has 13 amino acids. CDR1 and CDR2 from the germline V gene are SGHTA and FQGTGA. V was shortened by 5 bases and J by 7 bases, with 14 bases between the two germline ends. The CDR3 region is CASSPRREGEAFF. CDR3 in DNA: TGTGCCAGCAGCCCCCGGAGGGAGGGTGAAGCTTTCTTT.

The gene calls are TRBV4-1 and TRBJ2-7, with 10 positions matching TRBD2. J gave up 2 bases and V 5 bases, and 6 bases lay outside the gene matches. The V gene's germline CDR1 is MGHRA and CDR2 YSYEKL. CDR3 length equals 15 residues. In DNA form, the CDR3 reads TGCGCCAGCAGCTATGGACTAGCGGAAACCTACGAGCAGTACTTC. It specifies CASSYGLAETYEQYF.

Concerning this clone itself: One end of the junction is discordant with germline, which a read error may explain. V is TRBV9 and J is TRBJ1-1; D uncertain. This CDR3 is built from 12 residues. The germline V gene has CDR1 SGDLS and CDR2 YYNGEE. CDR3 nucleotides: TGTGCCAGCGGGCGGGCTAACACTGAAACTTTCTTT. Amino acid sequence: CASGRANTETFF.